The rows below give T cell receptor beta chains drawn from one sample of a study of T-cell reconstitution after alpha-beta-depleted transplantation in children. TCRdb itself ran the PCR reads through MiXCR, one entry per CDR3 protein. The sample includes approximately 390,000 distinct CDR3 sequences, roughly a tenth of them seen just once. The material sequenced was PBMCs from the stem cell graft donor, taken from the stem cell graft. The receptors come from a human donor who donated a stem cell graft to a child with acute myeloid leukemia. Each CDR3 is given with its conserved first and last residue. Each record gives: clone size, D gene, J gene, V gene, CDR3 DNA, CDR3 protein. D genes are given only for firm matches. Not all rows give a size; the values are once, few, many and, for expanded clones, a class.

clone_size: many
d_call: TRBD2
j_call: TRBJ2-5
v_call: TRBV15
cdr3_nt: TGTGCCACCAGCAGAGATCTCGGCGGGAGGGAAGAGACCCAGTACTTC
cdr3_aa: CATSRDLGGREETQYF

clone_size: NA
d_call: TRBD2
j_call: TRBJ2-1
v_call: TRBV7-3
cdr3_nt: TGTGCCAGCAGCTTACTAGGACTAGCGGCCGGAGGATCCTACAATGAGCAGTTCTTC
cdr3_aa: CASSLLGLAAGGSYNEQFF

clone_size: few
d_call: NA
j_call: TRBJ2-7
v_call: TRBV6-1
cdr3_nt: TGTGCCAGCAGAAGGCTTAACTCCTACGAGCAGTACTTC
cdr3_aa: CASRRLNSYEQYF

clone_size: few
d_call: TRBD1
j_call: TRBJ2-5
v_call: TRBV10-3
cdr3_nt: TGTGCCATCAGTGAGGACAGGGGAGAGACCCAGTACTTC
cdr3_aa: CAISEDRGETQYF

clone_size: many
d_call: NA
j_call: TRBJ1-5
v_call: TRBV20-1
cdr3_nt: TGCAGTGCTCTGACGGACCTTGATCAGCCCCAGCATTTT
cdr3_aa: CSALTDLDQPQHF

clone_size: few
d_call: TRBD2
j_call: TRBJ2-1
v_call: TRBV11-2
cdr3_nt: TGTGCCAGCAGAGCCCCCGTAGGCGGGAGGGCCGGATCCTACAATGAGCAGTTCTTC
cdr3_aa: CASRAPVGGRAGSYNEQFF

clone_size: many
d_call: NA
j_call: TRBJ2-2
v_call: TRBV24-1
cdr3_nt: TGTGCCACCAGTGATAAGGTGACGGGGGAGCTGTTTTTT
cdr3_aa: CATSDKVTGELFF

clone_size: NA
d_call: TRBD1
j_call: TRBJ2-4
v_call: TRBV6-1
cdr3_nt: TGTGCCAGCAGTCGAAAAGGACAGGATATAGCCAAAAACATTCAGTACTTC
cdr3_aa: CASSRKGQDIAKNIQYF

clone_size: few
d_call: TRBD1
j_call: TRBJ1-1
v_call: TRBV19
cdr3_nt: TGTGCCAGTAGTCGGACAGGGGGAGATACTGAAGCTTTCTTT
cdr3_aa: CASSRTGGDTEAFF

clone_size: NA
d_call: NA
j_call: TRBJ2-2
v_call: TRBV5-1
cdr3_nt: TGCGCCAGCAGTTCGAGGGGCCCGAACACCGGGGAGCTGTTTTTT
cdr3_aa: CASSSRGPNTGELFF

clone_size: few
d_call: TRBD1
j_call: TRBJ2-3
v_call: TRBV6-1
cdr3_nt: TGTGCCAGCAGTATGACAGGGGCGAACACAGATACGCAGTATTTT
cdr3_aa: CASSMTGANTDTQYF

clone_size: few
d_call: TRBD2
j_call: TRBJ2-1
v_call: TRBV3-1
cdr3_nt: TGTGCCAGCAGCCAATTCGGTCGGGACTATTACAATGAGCAGTTCTTC
cdr3_aa: CASSQFGRDYYNEQFF

clone_size: few
d_call: NA
j_call: TRBJ2-1
v_call: TRBV20-1
cdr3_nt: TGCAGTGCTAGAGATCAGCCTACCTACAATGAGCAGTTCTTC
cdr3_aa: CSARDQPTYNEQFF

clone_size: few
d_call: NA
j_call: TRBJ2-2
v_call: TRBV29-1
cdr3_nt: TGCAGCGTGCCGGGAATCGCCGGGGAGCTGTTTTTT
cdr3_aa: CSVPGIAGELFF

clone_size: NA
d_call: NA
j_call: TRBJ1-5
v_call: TRBV20-1
cdr3_nt: TGCAGTGCTAGTCCGGGCGACAGCGCAAATCAGCCCCAGCATTTT
cdr3_aa: CSASPGDSANQPQHF

clone_size: NA
d_call: NA
j_call: TRBJ1-5
v_call: TRBV3-1
cdr3_nt: TGTGCCAGCAGCCAAGGTCCGACCTCCAATCAGCTCCAGCATTTT
cdr3_aa: CASSQGPTSNQLQHF

clone_size: few
d_call: TRBD2
j_call: TRBJ2-7
v_call: TRBV12-3/TRBV12-4
cdr3_nt: TGTGCCAGCAGTTTAGGAATGGGACTAGCGGACTTC
cdr3_aa: CASSLGMGLADF

clone_size: many
d_call: NA
j_call: TRBJ1-5
v_call: TRBV6-1
cdr3_nt: TGTGCCAGCAGTGAAGAACCCCAGCTAGCCCAGCATTTT
cdr3_aa: CASSEEPQLAQHF

clone_size: many
d_call: TRBD1
j_call: TRBJ1-6
v_call: TRBV27
cdr3_nt: TGTGCCAGCAGCCGTGGACAGGGGGGTTCACCCCTCCACTTT
cdr3_aa: CASSRGQGGSPLHF

clone_size: few
d_call: NA
j_call: TRBJ2-5
v_call: TRBV5-1
cdr3_nt: TGCGCCAGCAGCCAAATCACGACGGAAGGTCGGGAGACCCAGTACTTC
cdr3_aa: CASSQITTEGRETQYF

clone_size: NA
d_call: TRBD1
j_call: TRBJ1-1
v_call: TRBV20-1
cdr3_nt: TGCAGTGCTAGAGGGGGGTGGGGACAGGGGAAGGGCACTGAATCTTTCTTT
cdr3_aa: CSARGGWGQGKGTESFF

clone_size: few
d_call: TRBD2
j_call: TRBJ2-5
v_call: TRBV5-1
cdr3_nt: TGCGCCAGCAGCTTGGTGGGAGTAGCGGGAGGCTGGGAGACCCAGTACTTC
cdr3_aa: CASSLVGVAGGWETQYF

clone_size: few
d_call: NA
j_call: TRBJ2-5
v_call: TRBV20-1
cdr3_nt: TGCAGTGCTAGAGTCGGGGTCGGCGAGACCCAGTACTTC
cdr3_aa: CSARVGVGETQYF

clone_size: NA
d_call: NA
j_call: TRBJ2-2
v_call: TRBV21-1
cdr3_nt: TGTGCCAGCAGCAAAGATGGCGGGGGGACCACCGGGGAGCTGTTTTTT
cdr3_aa: CASSKDGGGTTGELFF

clone_size: few
d_call: NA
j_call: TRBJ2-2
v_call: TRBV29-1
cdr3_nt: TGCAGCGTTGAGGTACCAGAGGTACCCACCGGGGAGCTGTTTTTT
cdr3_aa: CSVEVPEVPTGELFF

clone_size: many
d_call: NA
j_call: TRBJ1-1
v_call: TRBV7-2
cdr3_nt: TGTGCCAGCAGCTTTCTAGGGAGGACTGAAGCTTTCTTT
cdr3_aa: CASSFLGRTEAFF

clone_size: few
d_call: TRBD2
j_call: TRBJ2-5
v_call: TRBV5-1
cdr3_nt: TGCGCCAGCAGCTTGGCGCCGGGACTAGCGGGAGAAGAGACCCAGTACTTC
cdr3_aa: CASSLAPGLAGEETQYF

clone_size: many
d_call: NA
j_call: TRBJ2-3
v_call: TRBV10-2
cdr3_nt: TGCGCCAGCAGTGAGTCAGAGGGGGTGGGCACAGATACGCAGTATTTT
cdr3_aa: CASSESEGVGTDTQYF

clone_size: NA
d_call: TRBD1
j_call: TRBJ2-6
v_call: TRBV7-3
cdr3_nt: TGTGCCAGCAGCTTAAGCTCGAGACAGGGGATCTCTGGGGCCAACGTCCTGACTTTC
cdr3_aa: CASSLSSRQGISGANVLTF

clone_size: many
d_call: NA
j_call: TRBJ2-5
v_call: TRBV12-3/TRBV12-4
cdr3_nt: TGTGCCAGCAGCTTTAAAAGGCGGGAGACCCAGTACTTC
cdr3_aa: CASSFKRRETQYF

clone_size: few
d_call: TRBD2
j_call: TRBJ2-1
v_call: TRBV3-1
cdr3_nt: TGTGCCAGCAGCCAAGAGGGACTAGCGGGGGCCCGGAGCTACAATGAGCAGTTCTTC
cdr3_aa: CASSQEGLAGARSYNEQFF

clone_size: NA
d_call: TRBD1
j_call: TRBJ1-5
v_call: TRBV20-1
cdr3_nt: TGCTGTGCTAACGACAGGGGGGATCCGTTCAATCAGCCCCAGCATTTT
cdr3_aa: CCANDRGDPFNQPQHF

clone_size: few
d_call: NA
j_call: TRBJ1-5
v_call: TRBV7-2
cdr3_nt: TGTGCCAGCAGCTTAGGAGTCCTTACTTATCAGCCCCAGCATTTT
cdr3_aa: CASSLGVLTYQPQHF

clone_size: NA
d_call: TRBD2
j_call: TRBJ2-3
v_call: TRBV5-1
cdr3_nt: TGCGCCAGCAGCCCAGGACTAGCGGGCGGTACGCAGTATTTT
cdr3_aa: CASSPGLAGGTQYF

clone_size: few
d_call: NA
j_call: TRBJ2-1
v_call: TRBV6-6
cdr3_nt: TGTGCCAGCAGTTACATCGAGCGTGATGAGCAGTTCTTC
cdr3_aa: CASSYIERDEQFF

clone_size: many
d_call: TRBD1
j_call: TRBJ2-2
v_call: TRBV28
cdr3_nt: TGTGCCAGCAGTCCCCTAGGGGGCCTGAACACCGGGGAGCTGTTTTTT
cdr3_aa: CASSPLGGLNTGELFF